The 26 T cell receptor beta chains reported below all come from one sample, sequenced in a study of T cells and Merkel cell carcinoma outcomes. Using immunoSEQ multiplex PCR, the repertoire was profiled, and TCRdb retains in-frame clones only, with some absent. This table holds 15,000 to 18,000 clones, 85% to 90% found once. The material sequenced was tumor tissue from Merkel cell carcinoma. The receptors shown here come from a human donor with Merkel cell carcinoma.

The V gene is TRBV18, the J gene TRBJ2-7; a weak D match, TRBD1 (5 bases). The CDR3 runs to 16 residues. Trimming took off 3 bases at V and 5 bases at J, with 20 bases between the two ends. Germline V gene lookup returns CDR1 KGHSH and CDR2 LQKENI. The CDR3 sequence: CASSPPVLGLFDEQYF. The CDR3 DNA follows: TGTGCCAGCTCACCCCCTGTTCTGGGGCTTTTCGACGAGCAGTACTTC.

This chain joins TRBV11-2 and TRBJ2-7, with TRBD2 matching 10 bases. CDR1 and CDR2 from the germline V gene are SGHAT and FQNNGV. J lost 2 bases, V lost 6 bases, and 1 base had no gene match. This CDR3 is 13 amino acids long. The DNA for the CDR3 is TGTGCCAGCAGGAGCGGGGGGGCCTACGAGCAGTACTTC. This encodes CASRSGGAYEQYF. Variable domain in full (rest from reference TRBV11-2 and TRBJ2-7): EAGVAQSPRYKIIEKRQSVAFWCNPISGHATLYWYQQILGQGPKLLIQFQNNGVVDDSQLPKDRFSAERLKGVDSTLKIQPAKLEDSAVYLCASRSGGAYEQYFGPGTRLTVT.

This sequence joins TRBV7-2 and TRBJ1-5; D is perhaps TRBD1 (5 bases). V gave up 5 bases and J gave up 4 bases, with 12 bases separating them. Germline V gives CDR1 SGHTA, CDR2 FQGNSA. The CDR3 totals 14 residues. CDR3 bases: TGTGCCAGCAGCGAGCCCTGGGGGAATCAGCCCCAGCATTTT. Protein: CASSEPWGNQPQHF.

V usage is TRBV27 and J usage is TRBJ2-1, with TRBD2 matching over 9 bases. The V gene end was trimmed by 4 bases and the J gene end by 2 bases; junction bases not matched to a gene: 3. There are 15 residues in the CDR3. Per germline, CDR1 MNHEY and CDR2 SMNVEV (reference sequence). The CDR3 DNA reads as TGTGCCAGCAGTTCGGCGGGAGGGGCCTACAATGAGCAGTTCTTC. Translated, it gives CASSSAGGAYNEQFF.

The chain joins TRBV9 to TRBJ2-3; D may be TRBD1 or TRBD2 (5 bases each). Between the trimmed V and J ends, which lost 4 bases and 1 base, there was a span of 13 bases. Per the germline V gene, CDR1 is SGDLS and CDR2 is YYNGEE. The CDR3 has 15 residues. CDR3 protein: CASSLGTAGTDTQYF. DNA of the CDR3: TGTGCCAGCAGCCTGGGGACGGCCGGCACAGATACGCAGTATTTT.

This clone was counted between two and nine times. The genes are TRBV15 and TRBJ1-6; possibly TRBD1 for D (5 bases). The germline gives CDR1 LNHNV, CDR2 YYDKDF (reference sequence). The CDR3 length is 17 residues. V was pared by 0 bases and J by 11 bases, with 20 bases between. Written as DNA, the CDR3 is TGTGCCACCAGCAGAGATTTAGTCGGGCAGGGCCAGACACCCCTCCACTTT. Its translation: CATSRDLVGQGQTPLHF. The variable domain in full, completed from reference TRBV15 and TRBJ1-6, reads DAMVIQNPRYQVTQFGKPVTLSCSQTLNHNVMYWYQQKSSQAPKLLFHYYDKDFNNEADTPDNFQSRRPNTSFCFLDIRSPGLGDTAMYLCATSRDLVGQGQTPLHFGNGTRLTVT.

This chain connects TRBV5-1 to TRBJ2-1; 7 nucleotides line up with TRBD1. V lost 2 bases to trimming and J lost 4 bases; unmatched junction nucleotides: 12. The CDR3 extends over 17 amino acids. CDR1 and CDR2 (germline): SGHRS, YFSETQ. CDR3 coding DNA: TGCGCCAGCAGCTTAACCACAGGGGAAGCCGGGTACAATGAGCAGTTCTTC. Protein: CASSLTTGEAGYNEQFF.

A remark on this clone: At one end the junction does not follow the germline gene, possibly because of a read error. This chain links TRBV19 with TRBJ1-1, with 9 bases identical to TRBD1. This CDR3 has 16 residues. Germline V gives CDR1 LNHDA, CDR2 SQIVND (reference sequence). The CDR3 DNA is TGTGCCAGTAGATCAATCCGGGACAGGGCGAACACTGAAGTTTTCTTT. Protein: CASRSIRDRANTEVFF.

The chain joins TRBV19 to TRBJ1-6; D call uncertain. This CDR3 comprises 13 residues. CDR1 and CDR2 from the germline V gene are LNHDA and SQIVND (reference sequence). V lost 5 bases and J lost 6, with 8 bases in between. The CDR3 reads CASSSRGNSPLHF. The DNA for the CDR3 is TGTGCCAGTAGTTCCCGCGGTAATTCACCCCTCCACTTT. The full variable domain, with the rest looked up from reference TRBV19 and TRBJ1-6, is DGGITQSPKYLFRKEGQNVTLSCEQNLNHDAMYWYRQDPGQGLRLIYYSQIVNDFQKGDIAEGYSVSREKKESFPLTVTSAQKNPTAFYLCASSSRGNSPLHFGNGTRLTVT.

For this clone: Other DNA sequences of this sample code for an identical CDR3. This chain links TRBV15 with TRBJ1-6; no definite D call. Deletions cut 6 bases from V and 7 bases from J, with 7 bases between. Germline V lookup: CDR1 LNHNV, CDR2 YYDKDF (reference sequence). The CDR3 is 12 residues long. The CDR3 loop is CATSRENSPLHF. DNA for the CDR3: TGTGCCACCAGTCGGGAGAATTCACCCCTCCACTTT. Full variable domain (remainder filled in from reference TRBV15 and TRBJ1-6): DAMVIQNPRYQVTQFGKPVTLSCSQTLNHNVMYWYQQKSSQAPKLLFHYYDKDFNNEADTPDNFQSRRPNTSFCFLDIRSPGLGDTAMYLCATSRENSPLHFGNGTRLTVT.

The gene calls are TRBV7-2 and TRBJ2-5; no reliable D call. The CDR3 is made up of 15 amino acids. V was pared by 2 bases and J by 2 bases, with 12 bases between. Per germline, CDR1 SGHTA and CDR2 FQGNSA. As DNA, the CDR3 is TGTGCCAGCAGCTTAATGTTCGCGGAACAAGAGACCCAGTACTTC. This gives the protein CASSLMFAEQETQYF.

The chain employs TRBV2 and TRBJ2-6; no clear D. V was pared by 4 bases and J by 0 bases, with 16 bases between. The CDR3 extends over 18 amino acids. Germline CDR1 and CDR2: SNHLY and FYNNEI. The CDR3 sequence is CASSALVGSSSGANVLTF. The CDR3 DNA sequence: TGTGCCAGCAGTGCCCTGGTGGGAAGCAGCTCTGGGGCCAACGTCCTGACTTTC. Drawing the rest from reference TRBV2 and TRBJ2-6, the complete variable domain is EPEVTQTPSHQVTQMGQEVILRCVPISNHLYFYWYRQILGQKVEFLVSFYNNEISEKSEIFDDQFSVERPDGSNFTLKIRSTKLEDSAMYFCASSALVGSSSGANVLTFGAGSRLTVL.

The chain links TRBV29-1 to TRBJ1-4; maybe TRBD1 (6 bases). This CDR3 region has 14 residues. V was clipped by 6 bases and J by 7 bases, with 18 bases between them. The germline gives CDR1 SQVTM, CDR2 ANQGSEA. The chain's CDR3 is CSVGNHGTPEKLFF. In DNA, the CDR3 is TGCAGCGTCGGAAATCACGGGACACCTGAAAAACTGTTTTTT.

This chain links TRBV29-1 with TRBJ1-1; weak D call: TRBD1 (5 bases). Germline CDR1 reads SQVTM; CDR2 reads ANQGSEA. This CDR3 has 12 residues. Deletions cut 8 bases from V and 1 base from J, with 11 bases between. The DNA for the CDR3 is TGCAGCCATACCGGGGGGAACACTGAAGCTTTCTTT. Its protein product is CSHTGGNTEAFF. The full variable domain, with the rest looked up from reference TRBV29-1 and TRBJ1-1, is SAVISQKPSRDICQRGTSLTIQCQVDSQVTMMFWYRQQPGQSLTLIATANQGSEATYESGFVIDKFPISRPNLTFSTLTVSNMSPEDSSIYLCSHTGGNTEAFFGQGTRLTVV.

This rearrangement joins TRBV6-6 to TRBJ2-5; D remains ambiguous. CDR3 length: 12 residues. In germline, CDR1 is MNHNY, CDR2 SVGAGI (reference sequence). V was shortened by 10 bases and J by 5 bases, with 14 bases between the two germline ends. The chain's CDR3 is CATQTLGETQYF. DNA of the CDR3: TGTGCCACCCAGACACTCGGGGAGACCCAGTACTTC.

The chain links TRBV14 to TRBJ2-7, with D possibly being TRBD1 or TRBD2 (5 bases each). CDR3 length equals 14 residues. Germline values: CDR1 SGHDN, CDR2 FVKESK. Trimming took 5 bases from V and 3 from J, leaving 14 bases between them. The CDR3 is CASSTRDAGYEQYF. The DNA for the CDR3 is TGTGCCAGCAGCACCCGGGACGCAGGCTACGAGCAGTACTTC.

The chain recombines TRBV27 with TRBJ2-4; the D gene is possibly TRBD1 (6 bases). CDR1 is MNHEY, CDR2 SMNVEV, per germline (reference sequence). This CDR3 is built from 12 residues. The V end lost 10 bases, the J end lost 15 bases, and 22 bases lay between the germline ends. The CDR3 DNA follows: TGTGCCAACAAGTCGATAGGGGGATTACCGTACTTC. Protein sequence: CANKSIGGLPYF.

This chain links TRBV7-6 with TRBJ2-3, with D unclear. This CDR3 spans 17 amino acids. With 4 bases removed from V and 6 bases from J, the gap between germline ends came to 23 bases. Germline CDR1 is SGHVS and CDR2 is FNYEAQ. CDR3 sequence reads: CASSSKIHDPRPDTQYF. The CDR3 nucleotides read TGTGCCAGCAGCTCCAAAATCCACGACCCACGACCCGATACGCAGTATTTT.

The chain combines TRBV4-2 with TRBJ2-1, with D perhaps matching TRBD2 (6 bases). V lost 0 bases and J 5 bases, leaving 11 bases between the germline ends. The CDR3 totals 15 residues. Germline CDR1 is LGHNA and CDR2 is YNFKEQ. CDR3 in amino acids: CASSQDPLANNEQFF. CDR3 coding DNA: TGTGCCAGCAGCCAAGACCCGCTAGCGAACAATGAGCAGTTCTTC.

The chain carries TRBV4-2 and TRBJ1-4; TRBD1 aligns across 9 bases. Trimming cost V 3 bases and J 7 bases; bases outside gene matches: 9. Germline CDR1 and CDR2: LGHNA and YNFKEQ. CDR3 size: 16 residues. The CDR3 sequence is CASSHSRTGASEKLFF. The DNA of the CDR3 is TGTGCCAGCAGCCATTCCCGGACAGGGGCGTCTGAAAAACTGTTTTTT.

The chain employs TRBV13 and TRBJ2-7, with D maybe TRBD2 (6 bases). Trimming took off 8 bases at V and 0 bases at J, with 11 bases between the two ends. Germline V gene sequence: CDR1 PRHDT, CDR2 FYEKMQ (reference sequence). The CDR3 totals 13 residues. The chain's CDR3 is CASGDSSSYEQYF. In DNA form, the CDR3 reads TGTGCCAGCGGGGACTCTAGCTCCTACGAGCAGTACTTC.

A remark on this clone: The junction departs from germline at one end; a sequencing error may be responsible. The chain employs TRBV6-4 and TRBJ1-3; no definite D call. Germline V CDR1 and CDR2: MRHNA, SNTAGT. This CDR3 comprises 15 residues. The CDR3 loop reads CTSSVNRLSGNTIYF. The CDR3 nucleotides are TGTACCAGCAGTGTAAACCGACTCTCTGGAAACACCATATATTTT.

This clone was counted a single time. This chain connects TRBV5-1 to TRBJ1-1; tentative D call: TRBD1 (5 bases). Germline lookup yields CDR1 SGHRS and CDR2 YFSETQ. The CDR3 contains 15 residues. V shed 4 bases and J shed 1 base, with 14 bases lying between them. CDR3 nucleotides: TGCGCCAGCAGCCCGGAGACGGGGGGGAACACTGAAGCTTTCTTT. Amino acid sequence: CASSPETGGNTEAFF.

This clone was counted only a few times. Other DNA sequences from this sample encode an identical CDR3 as well. The CDR3 DNA follows: TGCGCCAGCAGTCTTGATGTGGGCACTGAAGCTTTCTTT. As protein: CASSLDVGTEAFF. The chain carries TRBV5-1 and TRBJ1-1; D is undetermined. The CDR3 is 13 residues long. In germline, CDR1 is SGHRS, CDR2 YFSETQ. Trimming took 5 bases from V and 4 from J, leaving 12 bases between them.

In its sample, this clone was seen a few times. This chain uses TRBV14 with TRBJ1-1; D gene ambiguous. V was clipped by 1 base and J by 4 bases, with 7 bases between them. The CDR3 spans 13 residues. CDR1 is SGHDN, CDR2 FVKESK, per germline. The DNA of the CDR3 is TGTGCCAGCAGCCAAGGAGGGATCACTGAAGCTTTCTTT. The encoded protein is CASSQGGITEAFF.

The V call is TRBV6-6, the J call TRBJ2-7, with TRBD1 matching over 8 bases. The CDR3 contains 15 residues. V shed 5 bases, J shed 4 bases, and the junction held 10 bases outside the gene matches. Germline values: CDR1 MNHNY, CDR2 SVGAGI (reference sequence). CDR3 protein: CASSPAGTGLYEQYF. As DNA, the CDR3 is TGTGCCAGCAGTCCGGCCGGGACAGGACTTTACGAGCAGTACTTC.